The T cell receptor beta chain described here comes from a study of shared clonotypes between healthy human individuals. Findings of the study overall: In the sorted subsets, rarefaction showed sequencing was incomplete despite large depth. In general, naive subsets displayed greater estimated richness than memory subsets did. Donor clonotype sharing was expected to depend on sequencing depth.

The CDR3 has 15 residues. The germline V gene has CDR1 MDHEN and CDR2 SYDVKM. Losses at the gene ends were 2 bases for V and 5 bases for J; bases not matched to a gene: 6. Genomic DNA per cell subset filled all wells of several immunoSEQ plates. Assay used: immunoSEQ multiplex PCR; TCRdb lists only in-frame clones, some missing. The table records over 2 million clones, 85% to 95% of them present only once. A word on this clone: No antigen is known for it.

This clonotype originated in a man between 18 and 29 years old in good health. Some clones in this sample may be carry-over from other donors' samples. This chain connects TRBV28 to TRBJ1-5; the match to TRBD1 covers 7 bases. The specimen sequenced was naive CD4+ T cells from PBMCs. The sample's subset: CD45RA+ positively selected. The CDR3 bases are TGTGCCAGCAGTTTAATCGACAGGGTGGATCAGCCCCAGCATTTT. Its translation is CASSLIDRVDQPQHF.